These T cell receptor beta chains were read from a single sample in a study of shared clonotypes between healthy human individuals. Sequenced by immunoSEQ multiplex PCR; TCRdb stores in-frame clones only, minus some. The data contain 640,000 or so clones, about three quarters of them singletons. The sequenced sample consisted of memory CD4+ T cells sorted from blood. The receptor source for this set is a woman in her twenties or thirties in good health. Each CDR3 is given with its conserved first and last residue. A D gene is named only where the DNA matches it firmly. Clone size is stated in some rows and not others, as once, few, many or a class when expanded.

clone_size j_call d_call v_call cdr3_nt cdr3_aa
NA TRBJ2-3 TRBD2 TRBV2 TGTGCCAGCAGCGGACTAGCGGCGGTGAATACGCAGTATTTT CASSGLAAVNTQYF
NA TRBJ2-5 NA TRBV20-1 TGCAGTGCTAGACAGCAAGAGACCCAGTACTTC CSARQQETQYF
once TRBJ2-1 TRBD2 TRBV5-1 TGCGCCAGCAGCTTGGGCGGGACTAGCGGGTACAATGAGCAGTTCTTC CASSLGGTSGYNEQFF
NA TRBJ2-7 NA TRBV5-1 TGCGCCAGCAGCCCGGGGTCGGGCTACGAGCAGTACTTC CASSPGSGYEQYF
NA TRBJ2-1 NA TRBV7-2 TGTGCCAGTCGACTAAGCGGACCCTACAATGAGCAGTTCTTC CASRLSGPYNEQFF
NA TRBJ1-2 NA TRBV4-1 TGCGCCAGCAGCCCCCGGACAGTCTCAAACTTCTATGGCTACACCTTC CASSPRTVSNFYGYTF
NA TRBJ2-3 NA TRBV5-4 TGTGCCAGCAGCTTGGCGTTAGGAGGGGGCAAAGTCACAGATACGCAGTATTTT CASSLALGGGKVTDTQYF
few TRBJ1-2 TRBD1 TRBV5-1 TGCGCCAGCAGCACCGGATTGGGGTCCGGGGACAGGGGGAATGGCTACACCTTC CASSTGLGSGDRGNGYTF
few TRBJ2-2 TRBD1 TRBV7-9 TGTGCCGGGACAGGTTTGAACACCGGGGAGCTGTTTTTT CAGTGLNTGELFF
few TRBJ1-5 NA TRBV9 TGTGCCAGCAGCGAGGGGAGGGGGAATCAGCCCCAGCATTTT CASSEGRGNQPQHF
NA TRBJ1-1 NA TRBV18 TGTGCCAGCTCGGGACCGAATGAAGCTTTCTTT CASSGPNEAFF
NA TRBJ2-1 TRBD2 TRBV30 TGTGCCTGGAGCCTGGTTACGGCGGGAGCCCCGAGGGAGCAGTTCTTC CAWSLVTAGAPREQFF
NA TRBJ1-1 NA TRBV7-2 TGTGCCAGCAGCTCCCAGAGAATGAACACTGAAGCTTTCTTT CASSSQRMNTEAFF
NA TRBJ2-7 NA TRBV28 TGTGCCAGCAGTTGGAAAATCTACGAGCAGTACTTC CASSWKIYEQYF
NA TRBJ2-2 NA TRBV7-7 TGTGCCAGCAGCTTAGGGAGGGCCACCGGGGAGCTGTTTTTT CASSLGRATGELFF
NA TRBJ2-7 TRBD2 TRBV4-1 TGCGCCAGCAGCCAAGGAATGGCTAGCGGGAGGTACGAGCAGTACTTC CASSQGMASGRYEQYF
NA TRBJ1-5 NA TRBV5-1 TGCGCCAGCAGCTTGACTGGGGGCCCTCAGCCCCAGCATTTT CASSLTGGPQPQHF
NA TRBJ2-7 NA TRBV29-1 TGCAGCGCCGCGCGGGACGCGGGCTACGAGCAGTACTTC CSAARDAGYEQYF
few TRBJ2-7 NA TRBV19 TGTGCCAGTAGTATGGGAGGGAGAGGGGGCAACGAGCAGTACTTC CASSMGGRGGNEQYF
NA TRBJ2-1 TRBD2 TRBV7-3 TGTGCCAGCAGCTTAGGAGCGGGAGGGTATAATGAGCAGTTCTTC CASSLGAGGYNEQFF
NA TRBJ1-5 NA TRBV6-1 TGTGCCAGCAGTCCAGGGGTTCGACAGCCCCAGCATTTT CASSPGVRQPQHF
NA TRBJ1-1 NA TRBV4-2 TGTGCCAGCAGCCAAGATGAGGGCTTGCTGAACACTGAAGCTTTCTTT CASSQDEGLLNTEAFF
NA TRBJ2-3 TRBD1 TRBV5-1 TGCGCCAGCAGCCAAGGGGACAGAGAAGATACGCAGTATTTT CASSQGDREDTQYF
NA TRBJ1-4 NA TRBV7-9 TGTGCCAGCAGCTTAGCGAATACAGAGATTAATGAAAAACTGTTTTTT CASSLANTEINEKLFF
NA TRBJ2-4 NA TRBV5-1 TGCGCCAGCAGCCTGGGACTAGCCAAAAACATTCAGTACTTC CASSLGLAKNIQYF
many TRBJ1-2 NA TRBV6-5 TGTGCCAGCAGTCCCGGCCAGCGGGGTGGCTACACCTTC CASSPGQRGGYTF
NA TRBJ2-1 NA TRBV20-1 TGCAGTGCCCCGGAGGGACGAATGCAGTTCTTC CSAPEGRMQFF